This TCR beta chain was documented in a study of T cell responses to AZD1222 COVID-19 vaccine. Whole-study findings and limits: Repertoire sampling was restricted to post-peak T cell response timepoints. White British ancestry dominated among donors, who included more females, and clonal diversity was possibly underestimated. Spike-specific TCR repertoires showed rising breadth and depth after two AZD1222 doses.

Sequencing used immunoSEQ multiplex PCR; TCRdb keeps in-frame clones, though not all of them. The sample consists of about 90,000 clones, around nine tenths of them appearing once. This clone was seen just once. Its cognate antigen is unknown. V gave up 7 bases and J gave up 4 bases; unmatched junction bases: 3. Looked up from germline, CDR1 is SGHAT and CDR2 is FQDESV (reference sequence). The CDR3 totals 14 residues. V gene TRBV11-1 combines with J gene TRBJ2-1; TRBD2 agrees at 11 bases. This specimen was peripheral blood, taken on day 0 of MenACWY control vaccination. The origin of this receptor is an adult in good health. This CDR3 is CASTSGGMYNEQFF. The CDR3 DNA reads as TGTGCCAGCACTAGCGGGGGGATGTACAATGAGCAGTTCTTC.